This T cell receptor (beta chain) was observed in a study of CD8 T cell repertoires and HIV-1 epitope variants. Study background: Separate wells received one of Twenty-five Gag or Nef variant peptides. Controls were a CMV, EBV and flu peptide pool, Ebola AY9 negative control, and no-peptide well. General study points: Beta chains alone show antigen proliferation, not cytokine profile or function.

Turning to this clone: The antigen is undetermined.

Germline assignment: CDR1 MDHEN and CDR2 SYDVKM. V shed 5 bases and J 0 bases; nucleotides not matched to a gene: 7. This CDR3 has 16 amino acids. Sequencing of TCR beta CDR3 used immunoSEQ survey depth. The table came from immunoSEQ multiplex PCR; TCRdb's copy has only in-frame clones and leaves some out. The data show almost 5,500 clones, around 62% seen once. This sequence was found in a male donor with HIV. The sample was cultured CD8+ T cells derived from PBMCs. This chain connects TRBV28 to TRBJ2-1; TRBD2 matches 7 bases. CDR3 nucleotides: TGTGCCAGCAGTGGGTTCGGCGGGAGCTCCTACAATGAGCAGTTCTTC. Residues: CASSGFGGSSYNEQFF.